This entry concerns a single T cell receptor (beta chain). Its antigen is not identified. The CDR3 has 15 residues. V lost 1 base, J lost 1 base, and 10 bases lay in between. Germline V gene sequence: CDR1 SGHTA, CDR2 FQGNSA. This sample is part of a study of shared clonotypes between healthy human individuals. Study as a whole: CD4 naive cells filled three plates per donor, CD4 memory three, CD8 naive two and CD8 memory one.

Overall study findings and caveats: Exclusively blood specimens were collected; tissue repertoires likely differ. Some clonotypes were shared by all four sorted-subset donors, while others were not shared. The non-shared ones had lower generation probabilities than the shared ones. On the whole, naive subsets had larger estimated richness than memory subsets had.

The data were produced by immunoSEQ multiplex PCR, yet TCRdb's version contains in-frame clones alone and is incomplete. Altogether a few million clones are present, 90% to 97% being singletons, with the ten largest covering 0.1% to 0.15%. The sample taken for sequencing was naive CD4+ T cells sorted from blood. Indicated subset: CD45RA+ positively selected. This receptor was identified in a man between 18 and 35 years old in good health. This chain connects TRBV7-2 to TRBJ1-1, with D uncertain. CDR3 loop: CASSLDGRTNTEAFF. In DNA, the CDR3 is TGTGCCAGCAGCTTAGACGGCAGGACGAACACTGAAGCTTTCTTT.